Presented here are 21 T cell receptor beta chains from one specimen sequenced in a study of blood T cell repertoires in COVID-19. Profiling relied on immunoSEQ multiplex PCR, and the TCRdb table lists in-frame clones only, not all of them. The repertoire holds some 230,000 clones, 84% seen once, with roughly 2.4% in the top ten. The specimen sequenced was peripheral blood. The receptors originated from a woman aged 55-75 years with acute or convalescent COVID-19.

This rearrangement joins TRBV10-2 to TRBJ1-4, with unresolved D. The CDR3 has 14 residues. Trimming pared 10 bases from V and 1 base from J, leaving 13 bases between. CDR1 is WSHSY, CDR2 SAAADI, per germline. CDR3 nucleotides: TGCGCCACCTCAAGTGGGAGAACTAATGAAAAACTGTTTTTT. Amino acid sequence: CATSSGRTNEKLFF.

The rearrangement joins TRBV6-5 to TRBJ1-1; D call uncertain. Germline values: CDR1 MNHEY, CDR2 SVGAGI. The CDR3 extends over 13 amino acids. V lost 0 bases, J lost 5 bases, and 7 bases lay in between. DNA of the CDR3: TGTGCCAGCAGTTACTCGAGCGCTACTGAAGCTTTCTTT. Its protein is CASSYSSATEAFF.

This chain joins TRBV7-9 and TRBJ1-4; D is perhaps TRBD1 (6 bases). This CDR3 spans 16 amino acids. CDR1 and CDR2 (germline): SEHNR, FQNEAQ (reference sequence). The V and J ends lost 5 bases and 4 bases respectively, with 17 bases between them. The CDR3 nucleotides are TGTGCCAGCAGCCCCTCAGGACAGTTCTATAATGAAAAACTGTTTTTT. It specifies CASSPSGQFYNEKLFF.

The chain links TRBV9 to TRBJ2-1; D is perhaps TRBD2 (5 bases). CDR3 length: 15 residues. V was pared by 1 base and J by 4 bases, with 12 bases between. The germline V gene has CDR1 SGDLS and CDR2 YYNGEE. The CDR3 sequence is CASSVQPGSYNEQFF. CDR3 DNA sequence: TGTGCCAGCAGCGTACAGCCGGGAAGTTACAATGAGCAGTTCTTC.

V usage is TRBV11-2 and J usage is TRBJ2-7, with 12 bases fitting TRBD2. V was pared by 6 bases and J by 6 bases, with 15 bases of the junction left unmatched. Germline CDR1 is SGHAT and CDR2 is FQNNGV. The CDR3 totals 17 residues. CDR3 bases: TGTGCCAGCAGTCCCGGACTAGCGGGGATGCCTCTATCCGAGCAGTACTTC. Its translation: CASSPGLAGMPLSEQYF.

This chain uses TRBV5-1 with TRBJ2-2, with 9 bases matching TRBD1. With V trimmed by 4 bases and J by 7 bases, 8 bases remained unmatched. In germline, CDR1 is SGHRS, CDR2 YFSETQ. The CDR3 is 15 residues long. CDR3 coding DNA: TGCGCCAGCAGCCCGGGACAGGGCGGGTTCGGGGAGCTGTTTTTT. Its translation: CASSPGQGGFGELFF.

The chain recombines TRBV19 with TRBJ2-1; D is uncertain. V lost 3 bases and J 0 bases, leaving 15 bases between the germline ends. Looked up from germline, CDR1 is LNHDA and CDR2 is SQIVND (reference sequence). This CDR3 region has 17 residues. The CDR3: CASSIYPPRSSYNEQFF. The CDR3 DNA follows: TGTGCCAGTAGTATTTACCCCCCAAGGAGCTCCTACAATGAGCAGTTCTTC. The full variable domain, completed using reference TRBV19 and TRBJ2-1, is DGGITQSPKYLFRKEGQNVTLSCEQNLNHDAMYWYRQDPGQGLRLIYYSQIVNDFQKGDIAEGYSVSREKKESFPLTVTSAQKNPTAFYLCASSIYPPRSSYNEQFFGPGTRLTVL.

CDR3 nucleotide sequence: TGCGCCAGCAGTCAGGCTACTGGGGCCAACGTCCTGACTTTC. Translated: CASSQATGANVLTF. This chain links TRBV4-1 with TRBJ2-6; D unclear. Germline V gene lookup returns CDR1 MGHRA and CDR2 YSYEKL. Trimming stripped 6 bases from V and 2 bases from J, with 8 bases between. This CDR3 has 14 residues.

In nucleotides, the CDR3 is TGTGCCATAGCCCGGGACAGTCCGAATTCACCCCTCCACTTT. Its protein is CAIARDSPNSPLHF. This rearrangement joins TRBV6-5 to TRBJ1-6; TRBD1 matches 7 bases. This CDR3 is 14 amino acids long. The germline V gene has CDR1 MNHEY and CDR2 SVGAGI. V shed 10 bases, J shed 7 bases, and the junction held 10 bases outside the gene matches.

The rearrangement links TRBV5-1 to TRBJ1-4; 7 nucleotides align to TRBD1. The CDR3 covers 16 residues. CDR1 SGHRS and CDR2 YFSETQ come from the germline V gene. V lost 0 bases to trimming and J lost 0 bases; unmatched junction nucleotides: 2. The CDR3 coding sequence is TGCGCCAGCAGCTTGGGACAGGGAGCAACTAATGAAAAACTGTTTTTT. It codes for CASSLGQGATNEKLFF. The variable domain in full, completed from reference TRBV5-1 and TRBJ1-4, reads KAGVTQTPRYLIKTRGQQVTLSCSPISGHRSVSWYQQTPGQGLQFLFEYFSETQRNKGNFPGRFSGRQFSNSRSEMNVSTLELGDSALYLCASSLGQGATNEKLFFGSGTQLSVL.

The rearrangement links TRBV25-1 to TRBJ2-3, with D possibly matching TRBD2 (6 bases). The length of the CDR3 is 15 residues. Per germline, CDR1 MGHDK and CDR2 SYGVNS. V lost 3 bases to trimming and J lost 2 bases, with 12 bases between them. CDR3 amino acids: CASSEWGGVTDTQYF. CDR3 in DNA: TGTGCCAGCAGTGAGTGGGGCGGGGTCACAGATACGCAGTATTTT.

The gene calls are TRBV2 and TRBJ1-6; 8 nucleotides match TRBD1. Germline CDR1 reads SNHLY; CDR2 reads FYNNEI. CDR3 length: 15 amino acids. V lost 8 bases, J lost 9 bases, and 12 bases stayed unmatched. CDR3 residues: CASVESRTGPSPLHF. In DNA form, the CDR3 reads TGTGCCAGCGTCGAATCCAGGACAGGGCCTTCACCCCTCCACTTT. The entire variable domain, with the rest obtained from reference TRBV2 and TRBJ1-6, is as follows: EPEVTQTPSHQVTQMGQEVILRCVPISNHLYFYWYRQILGQKVEFLVSFYNNEISEKSEIFDDQFSVERPDGSNFTLKIRSTKLEDSAMYFCASVESRTGPSPLHFGNGTRLTVT.

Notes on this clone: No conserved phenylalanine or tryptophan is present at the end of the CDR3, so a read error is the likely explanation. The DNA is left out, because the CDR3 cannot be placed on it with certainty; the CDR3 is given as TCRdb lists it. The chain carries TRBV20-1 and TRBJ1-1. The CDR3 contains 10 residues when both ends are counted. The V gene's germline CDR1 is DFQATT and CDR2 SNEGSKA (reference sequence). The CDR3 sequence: CSARDLMRGI.

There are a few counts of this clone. The CDR3 DNA follows: TGTGCCAGCAGCCACGGGACAGGACTGAACACCGGGGAGCTGTTTTTT. It specifies CASSHGTGLNTGELFF. This chain connects TRBV3-1 (or the pseudogene TRBV3-2) to TRBJ2-2, with 8 bases fitting TRBD1. CDR3 length: 16 amino acids. CDR1 and CDR2 (germline): LGHDT, YNNKEL (reference sequence). V lost 3 bases, J lost 1 base, and 4 bases stayed unmatched.

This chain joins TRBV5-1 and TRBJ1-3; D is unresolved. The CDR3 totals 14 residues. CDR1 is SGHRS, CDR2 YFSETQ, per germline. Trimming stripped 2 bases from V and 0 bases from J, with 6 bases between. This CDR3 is CASSFDNSGNTIYF. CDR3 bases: TGCGCCAGCAGCTTCGACAACTCTGGAAACACCATATATTTT.

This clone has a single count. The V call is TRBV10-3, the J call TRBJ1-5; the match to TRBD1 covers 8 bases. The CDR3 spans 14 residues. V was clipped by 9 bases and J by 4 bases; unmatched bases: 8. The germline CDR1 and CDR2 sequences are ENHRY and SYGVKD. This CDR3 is CAIDPGTGNQPQHF. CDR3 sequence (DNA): TGTGCCATTGACCCCGGGACAGGTAATCAGCCCCAGCATTTT.

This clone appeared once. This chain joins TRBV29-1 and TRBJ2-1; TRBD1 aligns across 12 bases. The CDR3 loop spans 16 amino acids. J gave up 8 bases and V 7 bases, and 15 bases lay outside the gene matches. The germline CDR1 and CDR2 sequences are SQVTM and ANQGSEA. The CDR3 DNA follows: TGCAGCGCCGCGGGACAGGGGGCGCTTTCGGGCTATGAGCAGTTCTTC. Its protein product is CSAAGQGALSGYEQFF.

The CDR3 sequence: CASSPGTSSSHEQFF. CDR3 bases: TGCGCCAGCAGCCCCGGGACTAGTTCCTCCCATGAGCAGTTCTTC. V gene TRBV5-1 combines with J gene TRBJ2-1; TRBD2 matches at 8 bases. Germline CDR1 is SGHRS and CDR2 is YFSETQ. J was trimmed by 8 bases and V by 4 bases; bases with no gene match: 11. CDR3 size: 15 residues.

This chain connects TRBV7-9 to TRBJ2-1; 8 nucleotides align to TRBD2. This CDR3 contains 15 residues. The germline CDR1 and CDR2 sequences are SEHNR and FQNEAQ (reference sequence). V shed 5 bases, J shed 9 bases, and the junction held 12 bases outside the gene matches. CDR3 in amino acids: CASSQGLAGASEQFF. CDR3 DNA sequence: TGTGCCAGCAGCCAAGGACTAGCCGGGGCTAGTGAGCAGTTCTTC.

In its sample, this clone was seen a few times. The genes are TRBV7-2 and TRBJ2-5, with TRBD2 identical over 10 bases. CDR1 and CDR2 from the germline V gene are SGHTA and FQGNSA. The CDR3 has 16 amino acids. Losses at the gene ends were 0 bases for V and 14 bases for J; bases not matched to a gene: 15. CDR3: CASSLADLLAGGPEYF. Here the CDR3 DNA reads TGTGCCAGCAGCTTAGCGGATCTTTTAGCGGGGGGCCCGGAATACTTC.

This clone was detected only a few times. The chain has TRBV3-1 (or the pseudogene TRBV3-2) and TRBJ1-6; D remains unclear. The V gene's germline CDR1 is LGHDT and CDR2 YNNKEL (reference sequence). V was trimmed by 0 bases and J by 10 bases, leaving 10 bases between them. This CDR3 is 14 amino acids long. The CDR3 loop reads CASSQDHKLSPLHF. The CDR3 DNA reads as TGTGCCAGCAGCCAAGACCACAAACTATCACCCCTCCACTTT.